This TCR beta chain was sequenced during a study of T cell responses to AZD1222 COVID-19 vaccine. General study findings and limits: Clonal diversity may have been underestimated, and the donors were mostly white British, with more females than males.

The length of the CDR3 is 15 residues. With V trimmed by 2 bases and J by 1 base, 2 bases remained unmatched. CDR1 and CDR2 (germline): LGHNA, YSLEER. Only in-frame clones appear in the TCRdb table, and some are missing; sequencing was by immunoSEQ multiplex PCR. The sample carries about 100,000 clones, around 87% recorded once. A note on this clone: Antigen specificity is unknown.

The rearrangement joins TRBV4-3 to TRBJ2-1, with 7 nucleotides matching TRBD2. The receptor comes from an adult in good health. Specimen: peripheral blood, collected on day 0 of MenACWY control vaccination. CDR3 protein: CASSQLAASYNEQFF. Written as DNA, the CDR3 is TGCGCCAGCAGCCAACTAGCGGCTTCCTACAATGAGCAGTTCTTC.